One TCR beta chain is described in this entry. There were TCR beta CDR3 regions amplified from RNA transcripts. Initially, a first-round RT-PCR of the TCR CDR3 employed the HTBI primer set. TCRdb fed the multiplex PCR reads into MiXCR, producing one record per CDR3 protein. The sample lists around 520,000 distinct CDR3 sequences; approximately 15% were seen once. The record originates from a study of T cells in Graves' hyperthyroidism and ophthalmopathy. The CDR3 is made up of 17 amino acids. Looked up from germline, CDR1 is SGHDT and CDR2 is YYEEEE. Trimming took off 4 bases at V and 1 base at J, with 18 bases between the two ends.

The clonotype originates from a woman between 18 and 29 years old with Graves' hyperthyroidism. The specimen was blood. The chain carries TRBV5-6 and TRBJ1-5; D is possibly TRBD1 (6 bases). DNA of the CDR3: TGTGCCAGCAGCCTCGGAGCTGGGGGCGTGAGCAATCAGCCCCAGCATTTT. Translation gives CASSLGAGGVSNQPQHF.